Below, 15 T cell receptor beta chains from the same sample are listed, as sequenced in a study of cytomegalovirus exposure and HLA in healthy donors listed by TCRdb under 2017. Receptors were amplified or captured by the immunoSEQ multiplex PCR assay. A mixture of 60 forward primers for TCR Vbeta segments and 13 reverse primers for TCR Jbeta segments was used in the multiplex PCR. TCRdb holds this immuneACCESS table with in-frame rearrangements only. Some clones are missing; in checked studies, unresolved V genes explain under half, and the rest has no known cause. This sample's table contains 200,000 or so clones. The ten top clones hold 0.65% to 0.75% of the sample. Sequenced material: PBMCs. Receptors were obtained from a boy aged 5 to 17 in good health and CMV-seronegative.

The chain joins TRBV9 to TRBJ2-3; 10 bases align to TRBD2. This CDR3 is 15 amino acids long. J gave up 3 bases and V 3 bases, and 4 bases lay outside the gene matches. Looked up from germline, CDR1 is SGDLS and CDR2 is YYNGEE. CDR3 region: CASSAGLAETDTQYF. The DNA for the CDR3 is TGTGCCAGCAGCGCTGGACTAGCGGAGACAGATACGCAGTATTTT. Combining the CDR3 with reference TRBV9 and TRBJ2-3 gives the whole variable domain DSGVTQTPKHLITATGQRVTLRCSPRSGDLSVYWYQQSLDQGLQFLIQYYNGEERAKGNILERFSAQQFPDLHSELNLSSLELGDSALYFCASSAGLAETDTQYFGPGTRLTVL.

The J gene is TRBJ2-1, the V gene TRBV9, with TRBD2 matching over 9 bases. The CDR3 spans 16 residues. V shed 3 bases and J 4 bases; nucleotides not matched to a gene: 8. Germline CDR1 and CDR2: SGDLS and YYNGEE. The CDR3 sequence: CASSATAGGSYNEQFF. CDR3 bases: TGTGCCAGCAGCGCGACCGCGGGGGGGTCTTACAATGAGCAGTTCTTC.

This sequence joins TRBV30 and TRBJ1-4; 8 bases are shared with TRBD1. V lost 2 bases, J lost 6 bases, and 2 bases stayed unmatched. Germline assignment: CDR1 GTSNPN and CDR2 SVGIG (reference sequence). The CDR3 loop spans 13 amino acids. The CDR3 coding sequence is TGTGCCTGGAGTACGACAGGGGATGAAAAACTGTTTTTT. It translates to CAWSTTGDEKLFF.

J is TRBJ1-2 and V is TRBV2, with TRBD1 matching 7 bases. The germline CDR1 and CDR2 sequences are SNHLY and FYNNEI. Unmatched junction bases numbered 10, after V lost 7 bases and J lost 2 bases. The CDR3 consists of 15 residues. The CDR3 reads CASTLVGGSNYGYTF. For the CDR3, the DNA is TGTGCCAGCACCCTGGTAGGGGGCTCCAACTATGGCTACACCTTC.

The chain links TRBV6-1 to TRBJ2-1; no clear D gene. This CDR3 is built from 17 residues. The V gene lost 3 bases and the J gene lost 0 bases, with 15 bases spanning the gap. Germline V gene data show CDR1 as MNHNS and CDR2 as SASEGT. The CDR3 is CASSELNARFSYNEQFF. CDR3 DNA sequence: TGTGCCAGCAGTGAGCTAAACGCAAGATTCTCCTACAATGAGCAGTTCTTC.

CDR3: CASSGAGGRAPLHF. In DNA, the CDR3 is TGTGCCAGTAGTGGGGCAGGGGGTAGGGCACCCCTCCACTTT. This chain joins TRBV19 and TRBJ1-6; 7 bases map to TRBD1. V shed 5 bases and J 11 bases; nucleotides not matched to a gene: 9. In germline, CDR1 is LNHDA, CDR2 SQIVND (reference sequence). The CDR3 is 14 amino acids.

This chain links TRBV19 with TRBJ1-1; 8 bases fit TRBD1. Unmatched junction bases numbered 4, after V lost 6 bases and J lost 1 base. Germline V lookup: CDR1 LNHDA, CDR2 SQIVND (reference sequence). The CDR3 is 14 amino acids. The CDR3 here is CASRGGQGNTEAFF. The CDR3 DNA sequence: TGTGCCAGTAGGGGAGGACAGGGGAACACTGAAGCTTTCTTT.

The V call is TRBV19, the J call TRBJ1-4, with 9 bases lining up with TRBD1. CDR1 is LNHDA and CDR2 is SQIVND in the germline V gene (reference sequence). V was clipped by 5 bases and J by 14 bases; unmatched bases: 12. CDR3 length: 14 residues. CDR3 nucleotides: TGTGCCAGTAGTGCATCGCCGGGACAGGGTGGGCTGTTTTTT. Its protein product is CASSASPGQGGLFF. The variable domain in full, with the rest retrieved from reference TRBV19 and TRBJ1-4, is DGGITQSPKYLFRKEGQNVTLSCEQNLNHDAMYWYRQDPGQGLRLIYYSQIVNDFQKGDIAEGYSVSREKKESFPLTVTSAQKNPTAFYLCASSASPGQGGLFFGSGTQLSVL.

This chain joins TRBV6-1 and TRBJ1-1; weak D call: TRBD1 (6 bases). Per germline, CDR1 MNHNS and CDR2 SASEGT. Trimming stripped 3 bases from V and 0 bases from J, with 11 bases between. This CDR3 contains 15 residues. Written as DNA, the CDR3 is TGTGCCAGCAGTGACGCTGGACAGATGAACACTGAAGCTTTCTTT. Residues: CASSDAGQMNTEAFF.

The chain joins TRBV9 to TRBJ1-1; a weak D match, TRBD1 (5 bases). The CDR3 length is 21 residues. V gave up 3 bases and J gave up 4 bases, with 34 bases separating them. The germline gives CDR1 SGDLS, CDR2 YYNGEE. In DNA form, the CDR3 reads TGTGCCAGCAGCGAGGGGCGGGGGGAAGAGGGTTTTGGGCACGGGGGCACTGAAGCTTTCTTT. Protein product: CASSEGRGEEGFGHGGTEAFF.

The V call is TRBV4-1, the J call TRBJ2-5, with a tentative D call TRBD1 (6 bases). Germline-derived CDR1 and CDR2 are MGHRA and YSYEKL. The CDR3 contains 14 residues. Trimming removed 3 bases at V and 1 base at J, with 9 bases between. CDR3 coding DNA: TGCGCCAGCAGCCACGGACAGATCCAAGAGACCCAGTACTTC. It codes for CASSHGQIQETQYF.

The chain employs TRBV30 and TRBJ1-6, with 8 bases lining up with TRBD1. V shed 0 bases and J 9 bases; nucleotides not matched to a gene: 4. The CDR3 runs to 14 residues. CDR1 GTSNPN and CDR2 SVGIG come from the germline V gene (reference sequence). The CDR3 bases are TGTGCCTGGAGTGTATCCCAGGGGGCTTCACCCCTCCACTTT. Translating it yields CAWSVSQGASPLHF.

The rearrangement links TRBV5-4 to TRBJ1-1; 10 bases fit TRBD1. V lost 5 bases, J lost 5 bases, and 3 bases stayed unmatched. Germline CDR1 is SGHNT and CDR2 is YYREEE (reference sequence). The CDR3 has 13 amino acids. CDR3 sequence reads: CASRDRGSTEAFF. The CDR3 DNA is TGTGCCAGCAGGGACAGGGGGAGTACTGAAGCTTTCTTT. Filled out from reference TRBV5-4 and TRBJ1-1, the complete variable domain reads ETGVTQSPTHLIKTRGQQVTLRCSSQSGHNTVSWYQQALGQGPQFIFQYYREEENGRGNFPPRFSGLQFPNYSSELNVNALELDDSALYLCASRDRGSTEAFFGQGTRLTVV.

The chain combines TRBV19 with TRBJ1-5; possible D gene TRBD1, 6 bases. V was clipped by 8 bases and J by 3 bases, with 17 bases between them. Germline CDR1 LNHDA, CDR2 SQIVND (reference sequence). The CDR3 length is 15 residues. The CDR3 DNA follows: TGTGCCAGTGGGGCACAGGGTTTGAACAATCAGCCCCAGCATTTT. Protein: CASGAQGLNNQPQHF.

The chain combines TRBV7-9 with TRBJ2-3; a possible D gene is TRBD2 (5 bases). The V gene lost 11 bases and the J gene lost 6 bases, with 24 bases spanning the gap. CDR3 length: 15 amino acids. Germline V lookup: CDR1 SEHNR, CDR2 FQNEAQ (reference sequence). CDR3 region: CAGGLNSGWFDTQYF. CDR3 nucleotides: TGTGCCGGCGGCCTTAATTCGGGGTGGTTCGATACGCAGTATTTT.